This T cell receptor (beta chain) was captured in a study of blood T cell repertoires in COVID-19. Study as a whole: The origin of the acute and convalescent COVID-19 samples was the United States, Italy and Spain. Sources were T cells, B-cell-depleted T cells, or PBMCs; the material itself was cDNA or gDNA.

In the study's own analysis: Amplified reference gene primers provided the basis for estimating nucleated cell counts. The protocol was immunoSEQ multiplex PCR, while the TCRdb copy is restricted to in-frame clones and leaves out a portion. For V, J and clone size, that table is used; D and trimming come from the DNA. The sample yields fewer than 45,000 clones, approximately 69% seen once. The germline gives CDR1 SGHAT, CDR2 FQNNGV. This CDR3 has 13 amino acids. V gave up 3 bases and J gave up 2 bases, with 7 bases separating them. What was sequenced was peripheral blood. This TCR was sampled from an older man with COVID-19, enrolled during active disease. V is TRBV11-2 and J is TRBJ1-2, with D perhaps TRBD1 (5 bases). CDR3 coding DNA: TGTGCCAGCAGCTTCTCAGGGAACTATGGCTACACCTTC. Translation: CASSFSGNYGYTF. Combining the CDR3 with reference TRBV11-2 and TRBJ1-2 gives the whole variable domain EAGVAQSPRYKIIEKRQSVAFWCNPISGHATLYWYQQILGQGPKLLIQFQNNGVVDDSQLPKDRFSAERLKGVDSTLKIQPAKLEDSAVYLCASSFSGNYGYTFGSGTRLTVV.